The 31 T cell receptor beta chains reported below all come from one sample, sequenced in a study of blood T cells in healthy people across ages. The second PCR ran about 6 to 12 cycles with a sample-barcoded 5' primer and J-beta primers. TCRdb re-called the 5' RACE reads through MiXCR, storing one row per CDR3 protein. Of some 1.1 million distinct CDR3 sequences listed, more than 30% are singletons. Specimen: blood. The receptors derive from a man in his late teens or twenties in good health.

This chain joins TRBV7-6 and TRBJ1-5; a weak D match, TRBD1 (6 bases). CDR1 is SGHVS, CDR2 FNYEAQ, per germline. This CDR3 has 15 amino acids. Trimming removed 1 base from V and 4 bases from J, with 11 bases in between. The chain's CDR3 is CASSLEAGTNQPQHF. CDR3 nucleotide sequence: TGTGCCAGCAGCTTAGAGGCAGGGACAAATCAGCCCCAGCATTTT.

The chain employs TRBV28 and TRBJ2-7; 10 positions match TRBD1. This CDR3 has 14 amino acids. CDR1 and CDR2 from the germline V gene are MDHEN and SYDVKM. J was trimmed by 3 bases and V by 6 bases; bases with no gene match: 5. Here the CDR3 reads CASRSGTGDYEQYF. As DNA, the CDR3 is TGTGCCAGCAGATCCGGGACAGGGGACTACGAGCAGTACTTC.

This clonotype was detected only a few times. The chain uses TRBV12-3 or TRBV12-4 and TRBJ2-5; 7 bases are a match to TRBD2. This CDR3 is 13 amino acids long. V lost 5 bases and J lost 5; bases outside the gene matches: 5. The CDR3 DNA reads TGTGCCAGCAGTCAAGGGGAGGGTGAGACCCAGTACTTC. Amino acids: CASSQGEGETQYF.

This clonotype showed up just a few times. CDR3 in DNA: TGTGCCAGCAGCACGGGGGGGCGCGGTTTCAATGAGCAGTTCTTC. The encoded protein is CASSTGGRGFNEQFF. The chain is built from TRBV6-2 or TRBV6-3 and TRBJ2-1; TRBD2 matches at 8 bases. This CDR3 has 15 amino acids. V shed 6 bases and J 6 bases; nucleotides not matched to a gene: 10. Germline loops: CDR1 MNHEY, CDR2 SVGEGT.

The J gene is TRBJ1-1, the V gene TRBV20-1; D perhaps matches TRBD1 (5 bases). This CDR3 is built from 14 residues. The V end lost 8 bases, the J end lost 4 bases, and 20 bases lay between the germline ends. The germline V gene has CDR1 DFQATT and CDR2 SNEGSKA (reference sequence). CDR3 sequence reads: CSTSPGGSATEAFF. The DNA for the CDR3 is TGCAGTACTTCCCCCGGGGGGAGTGCCACTGAAGCTTTCTTT.

J is TRBJ1-2 and V is TRBV4-3, with a weak D call TRBD1 (6 bases). CDR1 and CDR2 from the germline V gene are LGHNA and YSLEER. The CDR3 loop spans 15 amino acids. V dropped 0 bases and J dropped 4 bases, with 12 bases sitting between them. This CDR3 reads CASSQDPGGGYGYTF. CDR3 DNA: TGCGCCAGCAGCCAAGATCCGGGGGGCGGCTATGGCTACACCTTC.

A remark on this clonotype: At one of its ends the junction is not consistent with the germline gene, which may arise from a read error. The V call is TRBV12-3 or TRBV12-4, the J call TRBJ2-1; D gene unclear. CDR3 size: 15 residues. CDR3 nucleotides: TGTACCAGCAGTTTTCGCCGCACTGCTAACAATGAGCAGTTCTTC. This sequence encodes CTSSFRRTANNEQFF.

This clonotype was counted only a few times. The chain combines TRBV6-1 with TRBJ1-5; maybe TRBD1 (5 bases). Between the trimmed V and J ends, which lost 9 bases and 4 bases, there was a span of 16 bases. This CDR3 has 14 residues. Germline V gives CDR1 MNHNS, CDR2 SASEGT. The DNA for the CDR3 is TGTGCCAGTTGGGGGAGCTGGGGGAATCAGCCCCAGCATTTT. This translates into CASWGSWGNQPQHF.

This clonotype was seen only a few times. The rearrangement joins TRBV27 to TRBJ2-5, with 7 nucleotides matching TRBD2. This CDR3 is built from 14 residues. J lost 3 bases, V lost 3 bases, and 4 bases had no gene match. Germline CDR1 is MNHEY and CDR2 is SMNVEV (reference sequence). CDR3 in amino acids: CASSFRGGKETQYF. The CDR3 DNA reads as TGTGCCAGCAGTTTTCGCGGGGGAAAAGAGACCCAGTACTTC.

A few counts support this clonotype. The chain combines TRBV20-1 with TRBJ2-1, with D perhaps TRBD2 (5 bases). Germline V gene sequence: CDR1 DFQATT, CDR2 SNEGSKA (reference sequence). V lost 5 bases and J 2 bases, leaving 10 bases between the germline ends. The CDR3 extends over 13 amino acids. The CDR3 is CSASGVPYNEQFF. The CDR3 nucleotides read TGCAGTGCTTCCGGGGTCCCCTACAATGAGCAGTTCTTC.

This clonotype was seen only once. The rearrangement uses TRBV7-2 and TRBJ1-2, with D possibly TRBD1 on 6 matching bases. Germline CDR1 and CDR2: SGHTA and FQGNSA. The CDR3 is made up of 15 amino acids. The V and J ends lost 4 bases and 8 bases respectively, with 20 bases between them. CDR3 in amino acids: CASSSSHRDGNGYTF. CDR3 coding DNA: TGTGCCAGCAGCTCCAGTCACAGGGATGGGAACGGCTACACCTTC.

In its sample, this clonotype was seen a few times. The chain recombines TRBV3-1 with TRBJ2-3; 8 bases are shared with TRBD2. Germline V gene data show CDR1 as LGHDT and CDR2 as YNNKEL (reference sequence). V trimming: 3 bases; J trimming: 2 bases; junction bases outside the gene matches: 4. The CDR3 consists of 15 residues. CDR3 DNA: TGTGCCAGCAGCCATCGAGCGGGGGACACAGATACGCAGTATTTT. Its protein is CASSHRAGDTDTQYF.

This clonotype was seen a few times. The chain joins TRBV5-6 to TRBJ2-1; TRBD2 matches at 11 bases. In germline, CDR1 is SGHDT, CDR2 YYEEEE. This CDR3 has 17 amino acids. After removal of 4 bases from V and 0 bases from J, the junction contained 6 bases not matched to a gene. This CDR3 reads CASSGVTSGDSYNEQFF. The CDR3 DNA follows: TGTGCCAGCAGCGGGGTGACTAGCGGGGACTCCTACAATGAGCAGTTCTTC.

There are a few counts of this clonotype. The chain couples TRBV11-2 to TRBJ2-3; D is unclear. V lost 5 bases and J lost 6, with 12 bases in between. This CDR3 comprises 13 residues. Germline lookup yields CDR1 SGHAT and CDR2 FQNNGV. The CDR3 sequence is CASSHQTGDTQYF. The DNA of the CDR3 is TGTGCCAGCAGCCATCAAACTGGGGATACGCAGTATTTT.

This clonotype was recorded a few times. This sequence joins TRBV20-1 and TRBJ2-7; D is undetermined. CDR1 and CDR2 (germline): DFQATT, SNEGSKA (reference sequence). The V end lost 5 bases, the J end lost 2 bases, and 16 bases lay between the germline ends. The CDR3 totals 14 residues. Here the CDR3 DNA reads TGCAGTGCTCGCCTCGGTAGCCCTCCCTACGAGCAGTACTTC. Encoded protein: CSARLGSPPYEQYF.

About this clonotype itself: Germline and junction disagree at one end, which may indicate a read error. The DNA of the CDR3 is TGTGCCAGCAAAGAGACAGGGGTTAATTCGCCCCTCCACTTT. As protein: CASKETGVNSPLHF. The chain recombines TRBV6-1 with TRBJ1-6; 8 positions match TRBD1. This CDR3 has 14 residues. Germline CDR1 is MNHNS and CDR2 is SASEGT.

The genes are TRBV30 and TRBJ1-2; no clear D gene. The CDR3 length is 10 residues. In germline, CDR1 is GTSNPN, CDR2 SVGIG (reference sequence). The germline V and J ends were trimmed by 3 bases and 5 bases, with 4 bases remaining between them. The CDR3: CAWRGYGYTF. The CDR3 nucleotides read TGTGCCTGGAGAGGTTATGGCTACACCTTC.

This clonotype was counted a few times. The chain recombines TRBV3-1 with TRBJ2-1; D call uncertain. This CDR3 comprises 14 residues. Trimming removed 1 base at V and 13 bases at J, with 17 bases between. The V gene's germline CDR1 is LGHDT and CDR2 YNNKEL (reference sequence). The DNA of the CDR3 is TGTGCCAGCAGCCAAGTTGCAAAACAAGAGACCCAGTTCTTC. Protein product: CASSQVAKQETQFF.

Comments on this clonotype: Given a much more abundant clone one base away, this may be a read error. Here the CDR3 DNA reads TGTGCCAGCAGCTTAAATGTCTGGAATGAGCAGTTCTTC. Translating it yields CASSLNVWNEQFF. This chain connects TRBV11-1 to TRBJ2-1; D gene unclear. The CDR3 is made up of 13 amino acids. The germline V and J ends were trimmed by 2 bases and 7 bases, with 9 bases remaining between them. From germline, CDR1 is SGHAT and CDR2 FQDESV (reference sequence).

The rearrangement uses TRBV25-1 and TRBJ1-2, with D tentatively TRBD1 (6 bases). V lost 7 bases, J lost 4 bases, and 16 bases lay in between. The germline CDR1 and CDR2 sequences are MGHDK and SYGVNS. The CDR3 extends over 14 amino acids. CDR3 in amino acids: CASKPLTGPYGYTF. As DNA, the CDR3 is TGTGCCAGCAAACCCTTGACAGGCCCCTATGGCTACACCTTC.

This clonotype was seen a few times. The J gene is TRBJ2-5, the V gene TRBV6-6, with 12 bases lining up with TRBD2. The CDR3 is 17 residues long. J lost 11 bases, V lost 5 bases, and 18 bases had no gene match. Germline lookup yields CDR1 MNHNY and CDR2 SVGAGI (reference sequence). CDR3 sequence: CASSKNRLAGANNEQYF. The CDR3, as DNA: TGTGCCAGCAGTAAAAACCGACTAGCGGGGGCGAACAATGAGCAGTACTTC.

In this sample, this clonotype turned up a few times. The V and J genes are TRBV4-2 and TRBJ1-2, with D uncertain. The V gene's germline CDR1 is LGHNA and CDR2 YNFKEQ. V lost 1 base and J lost 4, with 7 bases in between. The CDR3 totals 13 residues. The CDR3 is CASSQGVGYGYTF. DNA of the CDR3: TGTGCCAGCAGCCAAGGGGTAGGCTATGGCTACACCTTC.

In this sample, this clonotype turned up once. The chain recombines TRBV7-8 with TRBJ2-3; the D call may be TRBD1 or TRBD2 (6 bases each). The CDR3 runs to 18 residues. V was trimmed by 7 bases and J by 3 bases, leaving 26 bases between them. Germline V gene data show CDR1 as SGHVS and CDR2 as FQNEAQ. CDR3 nucleotides: TGTGCCAGCATCCCTTCCTTGGGGGGCTCCCTCGGAACAGATACGCAGTATTTT. It codes for CASIPSLGGSLGTDTQYF.

The rearrangement links TRBV5-4 to TRBJ2-1; D is uncertain. The CDR3 loop spans 14 amino acids. Germline-derived CDR1 and CDR2 are SGHNT and YYREEE (reference sequence). V dropped 2 bases and J dropped 5 bases, with 11 bases sitting between them. The CDR3 region is CASSFPRNNNEQFF. In DNA form, the CDR3 reads TGTGCCAGCAGCTTTCCAAGGAACAACAATGAGCAGTTCTTC. Combining the CDR3 with reference TRBV5-4 and TRBJ2-1 gives the whole variable domain ETGVTQSPTHLIKTRGQQVTLRCSSQSGHNTVSWYQQALGQGPQFIFQYYREEENGRGNFPPRFSGLQFPNYSSELNVNALELDDSALYLCASSFPRNNNEQFFGPGTRLTVL.

This clonotype was counted a few times. This chain connects TRBV5-1 to TRBJ1-1; possibly TRBD1 for D (5 bases). This CDR3 is built from 13 residues. CDR1 is SGHRS and CDR2 is YFSETQ in the germline V gene. V gave up 7 bases and J gave up 0 bases, with 10 bases separating them. The CDR3 nucleotides read TGCGCCAGCCAAGACAGCATGAACACTGAAGCTTTCTTT. This encodes CASQDSMNTEAFF. The variable domain in full, with the rest retrieved from reference TRBV5-1 and TRBJ1-1, is KAGVTQTPRYLIKTRGQQVTLSCSPISGHRSVSWYQQTPGQGLQFLFEYFSETQRNKGNFPGRFSGRQFSNSRSEMNVSTLELGDSALYLCASQDSMNTEAFFGQGTRLTVV.

This clonotype was counted a few times. CDR3 sequence: CASSKGEKLFF. CDR3 coding DNA: TGTGCCAGCAGCAAGGGTGAAAAACTGTTTTTT. This chain joins TRBV9 and TRBJ1-4; D ambiguous. The CDR3 has 11 residues. The V gene lost 4 bases and the J gene lost 7 bases, with 5 bases spanning the gap. In germline, CDR1 is SGDLS, CDR2 YYNGEE.

This clonotype turned up a few times. The chain employs TRBV4-2 and TRBJ1-1; D is uncertain. Germline loops: CDR1 LGHNA, CDR2 YNFKEQ. The ends were cut back, 0 bases at V and 11 bases at J, with 13 bases in the middle. The CDR3 loop spans 13 amino acids. The CDR3 here is CASSQDPGSGAFF. The CDR3 DNA sequence: TGTGCCAGCAGCCAAGACCCGGGGTCGGGCGCTTTCTTT.

The J gene is TRBJ2-7, the V gene TRBV6-5; D is possibly TRBD2 (6 bases). Germline-derived CDR1 and CDR2 are MNHEY and SVGAGI. The V end lost 2 bases, the J end lost 3 bases, and 11 bases lay between the germline ends. The CDR3 totals 14 residues. CDR3 protein: CASSYSPSDYEQYF. In nucleotides, the CDR3 is TGTGCCAGCAGTTACAGCCCTAGCGACTACGAGCAGTACTTC.

This clonotype was picked up a small number of times. The chain uses TRBV12-3 or TRBV12-4 and TRBJ2-3; 9 nucleotides line up with TRBD1. The CDR3 is 16 amino acids. Unmatched junction bases numbered 5, after V lost 4 bases and J lost 0 bases. The CDR3 nucleotides are TGTGCCAGCAGTTATACCGGGACAGGGAGCACAGATACGCAGTATTTT. Its translation: CASSYTGTGSTDTQYF.

The chain has TRBV27 and TRBJ2-1; 7 bases are a match to TRBD2. The CDR3 has 16 residues. V lost 6 bases and J lost 0; bases outside the gene matches: 8. Germline V gene data show CDR1 as MNHEY and CDR2 as SMNVEV (reference sequence). The CDR3 bases are TGTGCCAGCAGCAGCGGGACCTCCGGCTCCTACAATGAGCAGTTCTTC. Its translation is CASSSGTSGSYNEQFF.

This clonotype was counted a few times. V gene TRBV7-9 combines with J gene TRBJ2-7; 9 bases line up with TRBD1. V shed 5 bases, J shed 1 base, and the junction held 6 bases outside the gene matches. CDR1 is SEHNR and CDR2 is FQNEAQ in the germline V gene (reference sequence). The CDR3 is made up of 15 amino acids. CDR3 DNA sequence: TGTGCCAGCAGCGGTGGGACAGGGCATTCCTACGAGCAGTACTTC. It is translated as CASSGGTGHSYEQYF.